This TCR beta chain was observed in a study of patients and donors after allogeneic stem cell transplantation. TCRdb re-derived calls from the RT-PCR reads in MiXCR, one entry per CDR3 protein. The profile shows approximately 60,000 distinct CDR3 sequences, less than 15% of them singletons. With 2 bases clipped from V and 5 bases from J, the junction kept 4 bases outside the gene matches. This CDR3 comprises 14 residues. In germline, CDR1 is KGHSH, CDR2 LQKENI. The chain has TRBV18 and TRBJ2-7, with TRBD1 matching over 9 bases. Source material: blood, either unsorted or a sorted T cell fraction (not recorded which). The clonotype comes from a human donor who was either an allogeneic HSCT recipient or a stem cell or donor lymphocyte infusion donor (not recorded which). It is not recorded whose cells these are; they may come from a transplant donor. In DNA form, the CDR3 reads TGTGCCAGCTCACCATGGTGGACAGGGGACGAGCAGTACTTC. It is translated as CASSPWWTGDEQYF. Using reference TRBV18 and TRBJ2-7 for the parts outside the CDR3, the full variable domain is NAGVMQNPRHLVRRRGQEARLRCSPMKGHSHVYWYRQLPEEGLKFMVYLQKENIIDESGMPKERFSAEFPKEGPSILRIQQVVRGDSAAYFCASSPWWTGDEQYFGPGTRLTVT.